This T cell receptor (beta chain) was identified in a study of blood T cell repertoires in COVID-19. Study background: From the United States, Italy and Spain came samples of acute and convalescent COVID-19.

The participants were between 18 and 89 years old and came from under 25 US areas. Generated by immunoSEQ multiplex PCR, the TCRdb table keeps only in-frame clones and is missing some. This sample has roughly 220,000 clones, with approximately 90% found just once. The source of this sequence is a woman younger than 30 in a cohort exposed to, infected with or recovered from COVID-19 (not recorded which). The specimen was PBMCs or T cells enriched from blood (not recorded which).

The CDR3 is CASSRARTLNQPQHF. DNA of the CDR3: TGTGCCAGCAGCCGAGCCAGGACACTGAATCAGCCCCAGCATTTT. This chain uses TRBV7-8 with TRBJ1-5; possible D gene TRBD1, 5 bases. The CDR3 totals 15 residues. Germline lookup yields CDR1 SGHVS and CDR2 FQNEAQ. Trimming stripped 5 bases from V and 4 bases from J, with 15 bases between.